A single T cell receptor (beta chain) is shown here with its context. The data stem from a study of T cell changes during pregnancy in multiple sclerosis. This table comes from immunoSEQ multiplex PCR, and its TCRdb copy is limited to in-frame clones, with some not included. The data hold over 70,000 clones, with less than 95% observed a single time. The sample was peripheral blood, taken in the first trimester of pregnancy. This receptor was obtained from a female donor in good health, enrolled as a control in a pregnancy study.

The CDR3 here is CASSLIGPRGTEAFF. DNA of the CDR3: TGTGCCAGCAGCTTAATTGGTCCCCGAGGCACTGAAGCTTTCTTT. This chain connects TRBV7-3 to TRBJ1-1; D unresolved. The germline V and J ends were trimmed by 1 base and 4 bases, with 13 bases remaining between them. Germline CDR1 reads SGHTA; CDR2 reads FQGTGA. The CDR3 has 15 residues.